These 9 T cell receptor beta chains were all obtained from the same sample, sequenced in a study of T cells in Graves' hyperthyroidism and ophthalmopathy. TCR beta CDR3 region amplification was performed from RNA transcripts. The TCR CDR3 was amplified in a first-round RT-PCR using the HTBI primer set. TCRdb ran MiXCR on the multiplex PCR reads and lists one entry per CDR3 protein. The sample holds a few hundred thousand distinct CDR3 sequences, 15% to 17% seen once. Material: blood. The receptors were sampled from a woman aged 25 to 39 with Graves' hyperthyroidism.

This clonotype was recorded at least ten times. The chain joins TRBV28 to TRBJ1-1; unclear D gene. The CDR3 has 14 amino acids. The germline V gene encodes CDR1 MDHEN and CDR2 SYDVKM. V was pared by 2 bases and J by 0 bases, with 7 bases between. The CDR3 loop is CASSLIRLNTEAFF. CDR3 coding DNA: TGTGCCAGCAGTTTAATACGGCTGAACACTGAAGCTTTCTTT.

This clonotype was observed many times. The chain uses TRBV6-1 and TRBJ2-1; 7 bases are shared with TRBD2. V lost 4 bases and J lost 0; bases outside the gene matches: 6. The CDR3 length is 16 residues. Per germline, CDR1 MNHNS and CDR2 SASEGT. DNA for the CDR3: TGTGCCAGCAGTGCGTCTAGCGGAAGCTCCTACAATGAGCAGTTCTTC. Translation gives CASSASSGSSYNEQFF.

This clonotype was counted ten times or more. The V and J genes are TRBV20-1 and TRBJ1-6; 9 bases line up with TRBD1. Germline V gives CDR1 DFQATT, CDR2 SNEGSKA (reference sequence). The CDR3 is made up of 14 amino acids. Trimming cost V 5 bases and J 9 bases; bases outside gene matches: 8. CDR3 in DNA: TGCAGTGCTCCCCCGGGACAGGGTGTTTCACCCCTCCACTTT. Encoded protein: CSAPPGQGVSPLHF.

A remark on this clonotype: This may arise from a read error, as a much more abundant clone is one base away. Since no conserved phenylalanine or tryptophan closes the CDR3, a read error is the likely cause. The chain is built from TRBV30 and TRBJ2-2, with 7 bases that match TRBD1. The germline gives CDR1 GTSNPN, CDR2 SVGIG (reference sequence). This CDR3 contains 16 residues. J was trimmed by 4 bases and V by 4 bases; bases with no gene match: 12. The CDR3 coding sequence is TGTGCCTGGAAGAATCAAGGGGGCTGGAGCACCGGGGAGCTGTTTCTT. Its protein product is CAWKNQGGWSTGELFL.

This clonotype has just one count. The V call is TRBV7-8, the J call TRBJ2-7; TRBD1 agrees at 9 bases. Germline CDR1 SGHVS, CDR2 FQNEAQ. The CDR3 contains 15 residues. V gave up 4 bases and J gave up 6 bases; unmatched junction bases: 10. This CDR3 is CASSSGVGTGSEQYF. Here the CDR3 DNA reads TGTGCCAGCAGCTCAGGGGTAGGGACAGGGAGCGAGCAGTACTTC.

This clonotype was counted ten times or more. The chain recombines TRBV18 with TRBJ1-1; weak D call: TRBD1 (6 bases). The CDR3 runs 13 residues. Germline V gene lookup returns CDR1 KGHSH and CDR2 LQKENI. With 4 bases removed from V and 1 base from J, the gap between germline ends came to 7 bases. The CDR3, as DNA: TGTGCCAGCTCACAGGGACAGAACACTGAAGCTTTCTTT. Protein product: CASSQGQNTEAFF.

The rearrangement uses TRBV11-2 and TRBJ2-4; 9 positions match TRBD2. Germline loops: CDR1 SGHAT, CDR2 FQNNGV. CDR3 length: 16 residues. Trimming took 5 bases from V and 7 from J; bases not matched to a gene: 12. In DNA form, the CDR3 reads TGTGCCAGCAGCCTCTTGACTGGCGCGGGGGGGAACATTCAGTACTTC. Translated, it gives CASSLLTGAGGNIQYF.

Concerning this clonotype itself: A much larger clone is a single base away; this may be a read error. The J gene is TRBJ2-7, the V gene TRBV13; D perhaps matches TRBD1 (6 bases). Germline CDR1 reads PRHDT; CDR2 reads FYEKMQ (reference sequence). The CDR3 contains 15 residues. The CDR3 loop is CASSLATGVTYVQYF. The CDR3 nucleotides are TGTGCCAGCAGCTTAGCGACAGGAGTAACCTACGTGCAGTACTTC.

This clonotype was detected a few times. This chain links TRBV2 with TRBJ2-7; tentatively, D is TRBD1 (6 bases). Germline lookup yields CDR1 SNHLY and CDR2 FYNNEI. V dropped 6 bases and J dropped 1 base, with 13 bases sitting between them. This CDR3 region has 14 residues. Here the CDR3 reads CASSGTLTSYEQYF. The CDR3 nucleotides read TGTGCCAGCAGCGGGACACTCACTTCCTACGAGCAGTACTTC.